The rows below give T cell receptor beta chains drawn from one sample of a study of PD-1 blockade in classical Hodgkin lymphoma. Repertoires were generated with immunoSEQ multiplex PCR, while TCRdb's copy carries only in-frame clones and drops some. The data hold tens of thousands of clones, with 60% to 85% observed a single time. The material sequenced was peripheral blood mononuclear cells (PBMCs), taken at baseline. These receptors all stem from a human donor with classical Hodgkin lymphoma. The CDR3 runs from the conserved cysteine through the conserved F or W. D genes are given only for firm matches. Size tells how often a clone was seen (once, few, many) or the class of an expanded clone, and some rows leave it out.

V gene	J gene	clone size	D gene	CDR3 DNA	CDR3 protein
TRBV7-3	TRBJ2-2	once	TRBD2	TGTGCCAGCAGCTTAATCGGGGGGACGAACACCGGGGAGCTGTTTTTT	CASSLIGGTNTGELFF
TRBV28	TRBJ1-1	NA	NA	TGTGCCAGCAGTTTTCGGCGAGAAGCTTTCTTT	CASSFRREAFF
TRBV5-4	TRBJ2-3	few	NA	TGTGCCAGCAGCGTCAGACTAGGGGGGAACACAGATACGCAGTATTTT	CASSVRLGGNTDTQYF
TRBV7-6	TRBJ2-1	NA	TRBD2	TGTGCCAGCAGCCCACGACCGGGGGGAGAAGCCTACAATGAGCAGTTCTTC	CASSPRPGGEAYNEQFF
TRBV21-1	TRBJ2-1	NA	NA	TGTGCCAGCAGCCACCGGGACGGACCTGTTAGGTCCTACAATGAGCAGTTCTTC	CASSHRDGPVRSYNEQFF
TRBV18	TRBJ2-7	NA	NA	TGTGCCAGCTCACGACAGTCCTACGAGCAGTACTTC	CASSRQSYEQYF
TRBV19	TRBJ1-1	once	NA	TGTGCCAGTAGAATCAGGGTTGGAAACACTGAAGCTTTCTTT	CASRIRVGNTEAFF
TRBV6-4	TRBJ2-3	NA	TRBD2	TGTGCCAGCAGTGACCGGGGACTAGCGGGACTAAGCACAGATACGCAGTATTTT	CASSDRGLAGLSTDTQYF
TRBV9	TRBJ1-4	NA	TRBD1	TGTGCCAGCAGCGACGGGACAGGTGCTACGTTAGGGACTAATGAAAAACTGTTTTTT	CASSDGTGATLGTNEKLFF
TRBV28	TRBJ2-3	NA	TRBD2	TGTGCCAGCAGCATAGAACATCTAGCGGGAGGGACAGATACGCAGTATTTT	CASSIEHLAGGTDTQYF
TRBV28	TRBJ1-1	NA	NA	TGTGCCAGCAGGTCCCCAGGGGATCTCACTGAAGCTTTCTTT	CASRSPGDLTEAFF
TRBV6-1	TRBJ2-1	few	TRBD2	TGTGCCAGCAGTGTCGGGACTACGGACAATGAGCAGTTCTTC	CASSVGTTDNEQFF
TRBV5-1	TRBJ2-2	once	TRBD2	TGCGCCAGCAGCTTGGTTCAACTAGCGGGAGGTACCGGGGAGCTGTTTTTT	CASSLVQLAGGTGELFF
TRBV7-8	TRBJ1-1	NA	NA	TGTGCCAGCAGCCCAACCTGGACCGCCAACACTGAAGCTTTCTTT	CASSPTWTANTEAFF
TRBV27	TRBJ2-1	NA	NA	TGTGCCAGCAGTTTAAACAGGGCGCACAATGAGCAGTTCTTC	CASSLNRAHNEQFF
TRBV28	TRBJ2-7	NA	TRBD1	TGTGCCAGCGGGCTAGGACAGGGCAACTACGAGCAGTACTTC	CASGLGQGNYEQYF
TRBV2	TRBJ2-1	NA	TRBD2	TGTGCCAGGGGGACTAGCGGGCGTCACAATGAGCAGTTCTTC	CARGTSGRHNEQFF
TRBV10-3	TRBJ2-7	NA	NA	TGTGCCATCAGGGACCAGGACAGAAAATCCTACGAGCAGTACTTC	CAIRDQDRKSYEQYF
TRBV2	TRBJ2-1	once	NA	TGTGCCAGCAGTGAGCAGGGGAACTCCTACAATGAGCAGTTCTTC	CASSEQGNSYNEQFF
TRBV9	TRBJ2-7	NA	NA	TGTGCCAGCAGTTACGGACAGAAAGACTACGAGCAGTACTTC	CASSYGQKDYEQYF
TRBV7-2	TRBJ2-1	NA	NA	TGTGCCAGCAGCTTAGGACTTTTGGTCGGGCAGTTCTTC	CASSLGLLVGQFF
TRBV28	TRBJ1-5	NA	NA	TGTGCCAGCATCCCAGCGAACAGGAATCAGCCCCAGCATTTT	CASIPANRNQPQHF
TRBV5-1	TRBJ2-2	NA	TRBD2	TGCGCCAGCAGCTGGACTAGCCAAGATACCGGGGAGCTGTTTTTT	CASSWTSQDTGELFF
TRBV6-5	TRBJ2-5	NA	NA	TGTGCCAGCAGCGTTGCAGGGTACCAAGAGACCCAGTACTTC	CASSVAGYQETQYF
TRBV11-2	TRBJ2-1	few	NA	TGTGCCAGCAGCTTAATACGGGGCAGGGACAATGAGCAGTTCTTC	CASSLIRGRDNEQFF
TRBV7-2	TRBJ2-2	many	NA	TGTGCCAGCAGCTTAGGACTTCTAGCCGGGGAGCTGTTTTTT	CASSLGLLAGELFF
TRBV4-3	TRBJ2-1	NA	NA	TGCGCCAGCAGCCAAGGGCTAGCAAATGAGCAGTTCTTC	CASSQGLANEQFF
TRBV6-4	TRBJ2-1	NA	TRBD1	TGTGCCAGCAGTGCGGACAGGGGGTTGGAGCAGTTCTTC	CASSADRGLEQFF
TRBV25-1	TRBJ2-1	NA	NA	TGTGCCAGCAGTGTAGACTGGTTCTCCTACAATGAGCAGTTCTTC	CASSVDWFSYNEQFF
TRBV15	TRBJ1-1	once	NA	TGTGCCACCAGCAGAGAGCAGGGGCTTGGAGACCTTGGAGCTTTCTTT	CATSREQGLGDLGAFF
TRBV6-6	TRBJ2-5	NA	NA	TGTGCCAGCAGGGCAGGGGGGGAGACCCAGTACTTC	CASRAGGETQYF
TRBV27	TRBJ2-2	few	NA	TGTGCCAGCAGTTCCTACGGAAAACTCACCGGGGAGCTGTTTTTT	CASSSYGKLTGELFF
TRBV7-2	TRBJ2-1	NA	NA	TGTGCCAGCACCCCGATGGGGGCGGTCAATGAGCAGTTCTTC	CASTPMGAVNEQFF
TRBV18	TRBJ1-5	NA	NA	TGTGCCAGCTCCACTTCGCAGGGCCCCAATCAGCCCCAGCATTTT	CASSTSQGPNQPQHF
TRBV10-1	TRBJ2-1	few	TRBD2	TGCGCCAGCAGTGAGCAATTAGCGGGAGGGCGGAATGAGCAGTTCTTC	CASSEQLAGGRNEQFF
TRBV4-1	TRBJ1-2	NA	NA	TGCGCCAGCAGCCAAACAGGGTTGGACTATGGCTACACCTTC	CASSQTGLDYGYTF
TRBV9	TRBJ1-3	NA	NA	TGTGCCAGCAGCGTACTTGGGGTCCCTGGAAACACCATATATTTT	CASSVLGVPGNTIYF